What follows are 18 T cell receptor beta chains derived from one specimen sequenced in a study of blood T cell repertoires in COVID-19. Sequenced by immunoSEQ multiplex PCR; TCRdb stores in-frame clones only, minus some. The table lists about 210,000 clones, 81% of them singletons. Sequenced sample: PBMCs or T cells enriched from blood (not recorded which). These receptors originate from a middle-aged man who had recovered from COVID-19.

The chain combines TRBV19 with TRBJ2-7, with TRBD2 identical over 7 bases. The CDR3 is 13 amino acids. The germline gives CDR1 LNHDA, CDR2 SQIVND (reference sequence). V gave up 5 bases and J gave up 3 bases; unmatched junction bases: 4. CDR3 sequence (DNA): TGTGCCAGTAGTTTAGGGACTATCTACGAGCAGTACTTC. Translated: CASSLGTIYEQYF.

V gene TRBV5-1 combines with J gene TRBJ2-3; TRBD2 might be the D (5 bases). Germline CDR1 SGHRS, CDR2 YFSETQ. This CDR3 has 16 amino acids. V lost 0 bases and J 4 bases, leaving 15 bases between the germline ends. DNA of the CDR3: TGCGCCAGCAGCTTGGAACTAGGTCGGGATGCAGATACGCAGTATTTT. Its translation: CASSLELGRDADTQYF.

Here the CDR3 reads CASSLGAPRGTWFF. CDR3 coding DNA: TGCGCCAGCAGCTTGGGGGCTCCCAGGGGAACGTGGTTCTTC. The V and J genes are TRBV5-1 and TRBJ2-1, with D possibly matching TRBD1 (6 bases). Trimming shortened V by 0 bases and J by 15 bases, and 19 bases separated the two germline ends. Germline CDR1 reads SGHRS; CDR2 reads YFSETQ. This CDR3 comprises 14 residues.

V gene TRBV24-1 combines with J gene TRBJ1-5, with TRBD1 identical over 7 bases. The CDR3 has 13 residues. In germline, CDR1 is KGHDR, CDR2 SFDVKD. Trimming cost V 9 bases and J 7 bases; bases outside gene matches: 8. The CDR3 DNA reads as TGTGCCACCGAAGACAGGGTAGGGCAGCCCCAGCATTTT. Translation gives CATEDRVGQPQHF.

The chain is built from TRBV12-3 or TRBV12-4 and TRBJ1-5; D remains ambiguous. This CDR3 is 12 amino acids long. V lost 6 bases, J lost 9 bases, and 12 bases lay in between. The CDR3 loop reads CASSRGSLPQHF. Written as DNA, the CDR3 is TGTGCCAGCAGCCGCGGGAGCCTGCCCCAGCATTTT.

This chain connects TRBV5-1 to TRBJ1-2; no firm D call. Germline V lookup: CDR1 SGHRS, CDR2 YFSETQ. The V end lost 2 bases, the J end lost 6 bases, and 8 bases lay between the germline ends. The CDR3 loop spans 12 amino acids. The CDR3, as DNA: TGCGCCAGCAGCTTCTCGGAGCATGGCTACACCTTC. It translates to CASSFSEHGYTF. Full variable domain (remainder filled in from reference TRBV5-1 and TRBJ1-2): KAGVTQTPRYLIKTRGQQVTLSCSPISGHRSVSWYQQTPGQGLQFLFEYFSETQRNKGNFPGRFSGRQFSNSRSEMNVSTLELGDSALYLCASSFSEHGYTFGSGTRLTVV.

This clone came up once. The rearrangement links TRBV5-1 to TRBJ1-6; 8 nucleotides align to TRBD1. Germline loops: CDR1 SGHRS, CDR2 YFSETQ. There are 18 residues in the CDR3. V shed 0 bases and J 4 bases; nucleotides not matched to a gene: 9. CDR3 coding DNA: TGCGCCAGCAGCTTGGTCTGGGTTGGACAGGGTTATAATTCACCCCTCCACTTT. It is translated as CASSLVWVGQGYNSPLHF.

This clone was counted only a few times. The chain has TRBV7-3 and TRBJ1-1, with 7 bases matching TRBD1. This CDR3 contains 22 residues. V shed 6 bases and J 3 bases; nucleotides not matched to a gene: 31. The germline V gene encodes CDR1 SGHTA and CDR2 FQGTGA. DNA of the CDR3: TGTGCCAGCAGTTATCCGGGGACAGCGAAACCCCGGGTTTTTGGGCCTCACACTGAAGCTTTCTTT. Translation gives CASSYPGTAKPRVFGPHTEAFF.

This chain connects TRBV7-9 to TRBJ2-1, with D hard to call. The CDR3 sequence is 13 residues long. Germline V gene lookup returns CDR1 SEHNR and CDR2 FQNEAQ (reference sequence). Deletions cut 1 base from V and 5 bases from J, with 6 bases between. In nucleotides, the CDR3 is TGTGCCAGCAGCTTAGTCCATGACAATGAGCAGTTCTTC. Translated, it gives CASSLVHDNEQFF.

V and J are TRBV5-1 and TRBJ2-7; D is possibly TRBD1 (5 bases). The V gene's germline CDR1 is SGHRS and CDR2 YFSETQ. V lost 4 bases and J lost 1, with 18 bases in between. The CDR3 runs 16 residues. DNA for the CDR3: TGCGCCAGCAGCGGGGCAGGGAAAAGGGCTTCCTACGAGCAGTACTTC. Translating it yields CASSGAGKRASYEQYF.

This clone was found a few times. The chain employs TRBV5-1 and TRBJ2-5; 10 nucleotides agree with TRBD2. Germline values: CDR1 SGHRS, CDR2 YFSETQ. The CDR3 is 16 residues long. With 4 bases clipped from V and 1 base from J, the junction kept 7 bases outside the gene matches. CDR3 protein: CASSPTGTSAQETQYF. In DNA form, the CDR3 reads TGCGCCAGCAGCCCTACCGGGACTAGCGCCCAAGAGACCCAGTACTTC.

The chain recombines TRBV7-2 with TRBJ1-5, with 8 bases matching TRBD1. This CDR3 is 17 amino acids long. Trimming at V came to 4 bases and at J to 0 bases, leaving 8 bases not matched to a gene. The germline CDR1 and CDR2 sequences are SGHTA and FQGNSA. The CDR3 is CASSSWTGQYSNQPQHF. The CDR3 DNA is TGTGCCAGCAGCTCATGGACAGGGCAATATAGCAATCAGCCCCAGCATTTT.

The CDR3 nucleotides read TGTGCCAGCAGCTCCCCCTACAGGGAGCCTGAAGCTTTCTTT. Encoded protein: CASSSPYREPEAFF. This chain joins TRBV5-5 and TRBJ1-1, with a weak D call TRBD1 (6 bases). V lost 3 bases, J lost 6 bases, and 15 bases lay in between. CDR3 length: 14 amino acids. The germline V gene has CDR1 SGHKS and CDR2 YYEKEE (reference sequence).

There are a few counts of this clone. The genes are TRBV2 and TRBJ1-2; D not resolved. The germline V gene has CDR1 SNHLY and CDR2 FYNNEI. The CDR3 is 16 amino acids. Deletions cut 2 bases from V and 0 bases from J, with 13 bases between. The CDR3 nucleotides read TGTGCCAGCAGTGAAATAGCGACTCCTGCTAACTATGGCTACACCTTC. This translates into CASSEIATPANYGYTF.

This clone is a singleton in its sample. The V call is TRBV19, the J call TRBJ1-2; no firm D call. This CDR3 has 14 amino acids. Germline V gene lookup returns CDR1 LNHDA and CDR2 SQIVND (reference sequence). The V end was cut by 1 base, the J end by 0 bases, with 6 bases between. CDR3 in DNA: TGTGCCAGTAGTATAGGCAGGACTAACTATGGCTACACCTTC. It is translated as CASSIGRTNYGYTF.

V usage is TRBV6-1 and J usage is TRBJ1-5, with 7 bases matching TRBD1. V shed 0 bases and J 6 bases; nucleotides not matched to a gene: 8. This CDR3 is 16 amino acids long. Germline-derived CDR1 and CDR2 are MNHNS and SASEGT. The CDR3 sequence is CASSEAAGGVRQPQHF. The CDR3 region has the DNA TGTGCCAGCAGTGAAGCAGCAGGGGGTGTTCGTCAGCCCCAGCATTTT.

The chain uses TRBV9 and TRBJ1-2, with D tentatively TRBD1 (5 bases). Trimming left V 4 bases short and J 8 bases short, with 21 bases between. The CDR3 extends over 15 amino acids. The germline gives CDR1 SGDLS, CDR2 YYNGEE. CDR3 in amino acids: CASSPRNPGLEGYTF. Written as DNA, the CDR3 is TGTGCCAGCAGCCCCCGGAACCCAGGGTTAGAGGGCTACACCTTC.

The chain carries TRBV5-1 and TRBJ2-2; unclear D gene. This CDR3 has 13 amino acids. V was cut by 6 bases and J by 3 bases, with 9 bases left in between. The V gene's germline CDR1 is SGHRS and CDR2 YFSETQ. The CDR3, as DNA: TGCGCCAGCATGACGGGTGACACCGGGGAGCTGTTTTTT. Protein: CASMTGDTGELFF. The whole variable domain, remainder taken from reference TRBV5-1 and TRBJ2-2, is KAGVTQTPRYLIKTRGQQVTLSCSPISGHRSVSWYQQTPGQGLQFLFEYFSETQRNKGNFPGRFSGRQFSNSRSEMNVSTLELGDSALYLCASMTGDTGELFFGEGSRLTVL.